These T cell receptor beta chains were read from a single sample in a study of identical twins. TCRdb reprocessed the 5' RACE reads with MiXCR, giving one entry per CDR3 protein. The sample lists 350,000 to 450,000 distinct CDR3 sequences; about 18% were seen once. The sequencing input was naive T cells sorted from blood. The receptor source for this set is a middle-aged man in good health. CDR3s include the opening cysteine and the closing phenylalanine or tryptophan. The D gene is left open where the match is weak. The size field is filled for only some rows; it gives once, few, many or a size class.

size	V	J	D	CDR3
NA	TRBV28	TRBJ2-1	NA	CASSLLSVNNEQFF
NA	TRBV2	TRBJ2-7	TRBD1	CASATGTGLGEQYF
NA	TRBV11-2	TRBJ1-4	NA	CASSKGHNEKLFF
few	TRBV7-9	TRBJ1-4	TRBD1	CASSPGQLATNEKLFF
many	TRBV4-1	TRBJ1-1	NA	CASSKQGGTEAFF
NA	TRBV5-1	TRBJ2-7	NA	CASSLDAGLSYEQYF
many	TRBV3-1	TRBJ1-6	TRBD1	CASSPWTGGRGSPLHF
few	TRBV18	TRBJ1-2	NA	CASSEGNYGYTF
NA	TRBV18	TRBJ2-1	NA	CASSPINRAYNEQFF
many	TRBV6-2/TRBV6-3	TRBJ1-4	NA	CASSSRDNDEKLFF
few	TRBV4-2	TRBJ2-6	TRBD1	CASSNRDRVVPGANVLTF
NA	TRBV20-1	TRBJ2-1	TRBD2	CSARGLAGESSYNEQFF
NA	TRBV20-1	TRBJ1-5	NA	CSARQGGGNQPQHF
NA	TRBV12-3/TRBV12-4	TRBJ2-5	NA	CASSLIPKETQYF
NA	TRBV28	TRBJ1-3	NA	CASSLLGRWGTDVSSGNTIYF
NA	TRBV20-1	TRBJ2-7	NA	CSAPPRQGLSVYEQYF
many	TRBV9	TRBJ2-3	NA	CASSVAGGGSTDTQYF
few	TRBV7-8	TRBJ2-1	NA	CASSSRLGNEQFF
few	TRBV5-1	TRBJ1-1	TRBD1	CASSASTGVTEAFF
NA	TRBV12-3/TRBV12-4	TRBJ2-7	NA	CASNSRGPTYEQYF
many	TRBV12-3/TRBV12-4	TRBJ1-2	TRBD1	CASKITGGAAYGYTF
NA	TRBV20-1	TRBJ2-7	NA	CSVRAGTLPPHHYEQYF
many	TRBV11-2	TRBJ1-1	NA	CASSERGRMNTEAFF
few	TRBV29-1	TRBJ2-7	NA	CSVEMGYEQYF
NA	TRBV11-2	TRBJ2-7	TRBD1	CASSFYSTGLVNSYEQYF
many	TRBV15	TRBJ2-3	NA	CATSRRRTDTQYF
few	TRBV15	TRBJ2-2	NA	CATSRGFAGANTGELFF
few	TRBV9	TRBJ2-3	TRBD2	CASSSSGTNTDTQYF
few	TRBV4-3	TRBJ1-2	NA	CASSQEFPGAGDGYTF
few	TRBV5-1	TRBJ2-4	TRBD2	CASSWTSGLAKNIQYF
few	TRBV11-2	TRBJ2-7	NA	CAVPRSSYEQYF
many	TRBV20-1	TRBJ2-1	NA	CSATLDPFSYNEQFF
NA	TRBV5-1	TRBJ2-3	NA	CASSLEGDPTGTDTQYF
few	TRBV7-9	TRBJ2-2	NA	CASGRSRKNTGELFF
few	TRBV12-3/TRBV12-4	TRBJ1-2	NA	CASSFGRAHYGYTF
few	TRBV12-3/TRBV12-4	TRBJ2-7	TRBD2	CASSSSGGPHEQYF
few	TRBV4-1	TRBJ1-1	NA	CASSREGAGNTEAFF
many	TRBV20-1	TRBJ2-7	NA	CSASFTSSYEQYF
NA	TRBV5-6	TRBJ2-2	TRBD1	CASSWGTVTGELFF
many	TRBV21-1	TRBJ2-7	NA	CASRRGPWGYEQYF
many	TRBV10-3	TRBJ1-1	NA	CAISESIVNTEAFF
once	TRBV5-1	TRBJ2-5	TRBD1	CASSAGQGAIETQYF
many	TRBV4-3	TRBJ1-2	NA	CASSQDWTDNYGYTF
NA	TRBV3-1	TRBJ2-1	TRBD2	CASSQDPGGPHNEQFF
many	TRBV6-5	TRBJ1-1	NA	CASSYDPGVKTEAFF
NA	TRBV6-2/TRBV6-3	TRBJ2-4	NA	CASRPKRPRDFKNIQYF
NA	TRBV20-1	TRBJ2-5	NA	CSAPKPRPGSETQYF
NA	TRBV5-1	TRBJ2-1	TRBD1	CASSLATGDYNEQFF